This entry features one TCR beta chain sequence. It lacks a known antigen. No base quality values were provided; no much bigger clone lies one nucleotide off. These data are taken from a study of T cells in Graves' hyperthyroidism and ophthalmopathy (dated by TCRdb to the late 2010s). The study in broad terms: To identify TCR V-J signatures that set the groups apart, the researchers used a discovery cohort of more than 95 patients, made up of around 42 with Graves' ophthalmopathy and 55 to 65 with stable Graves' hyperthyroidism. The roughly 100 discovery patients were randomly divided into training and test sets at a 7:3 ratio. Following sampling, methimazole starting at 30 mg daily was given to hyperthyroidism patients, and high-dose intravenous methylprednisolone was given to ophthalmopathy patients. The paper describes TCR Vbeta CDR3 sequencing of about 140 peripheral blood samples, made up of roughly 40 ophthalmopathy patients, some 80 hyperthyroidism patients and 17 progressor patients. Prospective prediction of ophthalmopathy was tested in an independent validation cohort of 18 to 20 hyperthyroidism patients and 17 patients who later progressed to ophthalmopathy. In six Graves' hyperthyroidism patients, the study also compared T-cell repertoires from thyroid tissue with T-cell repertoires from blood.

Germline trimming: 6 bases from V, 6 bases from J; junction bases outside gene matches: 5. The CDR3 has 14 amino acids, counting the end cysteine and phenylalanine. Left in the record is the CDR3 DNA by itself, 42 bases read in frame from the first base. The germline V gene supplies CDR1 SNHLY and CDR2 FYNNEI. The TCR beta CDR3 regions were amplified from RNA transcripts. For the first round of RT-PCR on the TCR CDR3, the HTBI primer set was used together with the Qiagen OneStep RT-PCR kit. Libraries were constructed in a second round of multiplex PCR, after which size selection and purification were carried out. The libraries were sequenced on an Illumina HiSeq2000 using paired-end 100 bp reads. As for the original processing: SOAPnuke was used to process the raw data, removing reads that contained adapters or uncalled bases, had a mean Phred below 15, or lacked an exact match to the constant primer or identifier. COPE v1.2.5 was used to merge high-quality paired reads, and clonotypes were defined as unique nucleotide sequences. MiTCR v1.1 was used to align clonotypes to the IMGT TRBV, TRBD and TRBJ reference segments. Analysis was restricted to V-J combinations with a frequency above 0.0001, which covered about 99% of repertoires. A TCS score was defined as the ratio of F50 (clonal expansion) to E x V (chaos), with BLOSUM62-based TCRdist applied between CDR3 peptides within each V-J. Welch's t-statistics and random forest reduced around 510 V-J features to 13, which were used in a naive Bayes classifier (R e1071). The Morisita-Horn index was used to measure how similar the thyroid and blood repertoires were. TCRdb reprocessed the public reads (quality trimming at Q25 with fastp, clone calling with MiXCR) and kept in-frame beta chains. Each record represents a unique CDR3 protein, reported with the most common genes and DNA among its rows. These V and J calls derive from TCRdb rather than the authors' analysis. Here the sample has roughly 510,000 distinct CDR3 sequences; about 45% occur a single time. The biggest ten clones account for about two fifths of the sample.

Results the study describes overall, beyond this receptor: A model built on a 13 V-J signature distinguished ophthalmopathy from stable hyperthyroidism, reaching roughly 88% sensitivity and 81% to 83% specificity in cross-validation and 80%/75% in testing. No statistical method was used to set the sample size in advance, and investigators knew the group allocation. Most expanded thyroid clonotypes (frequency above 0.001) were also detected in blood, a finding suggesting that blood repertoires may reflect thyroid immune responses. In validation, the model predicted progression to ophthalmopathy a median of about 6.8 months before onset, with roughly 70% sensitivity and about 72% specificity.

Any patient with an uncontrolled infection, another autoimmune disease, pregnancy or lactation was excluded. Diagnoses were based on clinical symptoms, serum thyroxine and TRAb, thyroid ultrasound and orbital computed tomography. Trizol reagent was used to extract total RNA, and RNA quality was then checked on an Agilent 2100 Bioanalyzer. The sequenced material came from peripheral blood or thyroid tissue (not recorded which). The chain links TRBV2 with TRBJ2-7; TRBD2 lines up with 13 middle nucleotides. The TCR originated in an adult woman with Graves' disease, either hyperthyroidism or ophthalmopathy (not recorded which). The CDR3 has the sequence CASRRTSGSPEQYF. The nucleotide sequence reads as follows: TGTGCCAGCAGACGGACTAGCGGGAGTCCCGAGCAGTACTTC.